Described below is a single T cell receptor (beta chain) sequence and its context. The junction and the germline gene differ at one end; a read error may be behind it. As for time point: newly diagnosed GD, antithyroid drugs for less than 3 months. Generation of the TCR library employed RNA extracted from PBMCs. This entry belongs to a study of regulatory T cells in long-lasting Graves disease. Overall study context: Newly diagnosed Graves' patients had under 3 months of antithyroid drugs.

Arm-PCR of CDR3 regions and iRepertoire HTBI primers were used to build TCR beta libraries. TCRdb used MiXCR to reprocess the multiplex PCR reads, holding one entry per CDR3 protein. The sample includes about 440,000 distinct CDR3 sequences, under 15% seen only once; the top ten take approximately 15%. This CDR3 has 18 amino acids. CDR1 SGHRS and CDR2 YFSETQ come from the germline V gene. This sample was also put to use in a study of T cells in Graves' hyperthyroidism and ophthalmopathy. That source notes: Stable hyperthyroidism was separated from ophthalmopathy by a model based on 13 V-J features.

The rearrangement joins TRBV5-1 to TRBJ2-1; 11 nucleotides align to TRBD2. This TCR was recovered from a young woman with Graves disease. The specimen was peripheral blood mononuclear cells (PBMCs), collected at new diagnosis, from a patient treated with antithyroid drugs. The CDR3 DNA is TGTGCCAGCAGCCAAGACTCGACTAGCGGGAACTCCTACAATGAGCAGTTCTTC. As protein: CASSQDSTSGNSYNEQFF.